The clone carrying this T cell receptor beta chain came up a few times. The entry originates in a study of blood T cells in healthy people across ages. As for the study in general: In model experiments, template switching was able to capture about one barcoded beta molecule for every two T cells that were present.

Sample-barcoded 5' priming and a J-beta primer mix drove a second PCR of roughly 7 to 11 cycles. Individual samples furnished no less than 2.5 million CDR3-containing paired-end reads apiece. Each CDR3 protein gets one entry after TCRdb re-called the 5' RACE reads with MiXCR. Of over 750,000 distinct CDR3 sequences listed, around 25% are singletons. V lost 4 bases, J lost 1 base, and 14 bases stayed unmatched. This CDR3 comprises 19 residues. The germline gives CDR1 MGHRA, CDR2 YSYEKL. These same records also appear under a second study, on T cells of mothers and their children. That source reports: Not a single persistent microchimeric T cell clone was detected.

This receptor was identified in a boy between 10 and 17 years old in good health. Material for sequencing was blood. The chain couples TRBV4-1 to TRBJ2-7; 12 positions match TRBD2. The chain's CDR3 is CASSPGGQGLAGPSYEQYF. The CDR3 DNA follows: TGCGCCAGCAGCCCAGGTGGGCAGGGACTAGCGGGTCCTTCCTACGAGCAGTACTTC.